The 14 T cell receptor beta chains below were found in one sample sequenced in a study of OX40 agonist ivuxolimab in advanced cancers. The protocol was immunoSEQ multiplex PCR, while the TCRdb copy is restricted to in-frame clones and leaves out a portion. The sample lists around 21,000 clones, about 86% occurring once. The sequencing used CD4+ or CD8+ T cells sorted from blood, collected in a trial of the OX40 agonist ivuxolimab. The receptor source for this set is an adult with an advanced solid tumor such as melanoma, head and neck, liver or kidney cancer.

This clone is classed as medium-sized (0.01 to 0.1%). The chain carries TRBV2 and TRBJ2-5; D gene uncertain. Germline assignment: CDR1 SNHLY and CDR2 FYNNEI. V lost 7 bases and J 4 bases, leaving 19 bases between the germline ends. The CDR3 has 15 residues. The DNA of the CDR3 is TGTGCCAGCAAACTACTACAAAACCTACGAGAGACCCAGTACTTC. Its protein product is CASKLLQNLRETQYF.

The chain links TRBV5-6 to TRBJ1-2, with no clear D. The CDR3 sequence is 14 residues long. Looked up from germline, CDR1 is SGHDT and CDR2 is YYEEEE. Trimming took 1 base from V and 8 from J, leaving 15 bases between them. Written as DNA, the CDR3 is TGTGCCAGCAGCTTGCTATATAAAGGAGGGGGCTACACCTTC. Translating it yields CASSLLYKGGGYTF.

This clone is medium-sized in the sample. The J gene is TRBJ1-1, the V gene TRBV7-9, with D unclear. Germline V gene lookup returns CDR1 SEHNR and CDR2 FQNEAQ (reference sequence). V lost 5 bases to trimming and J lost 1 base, with 14 bases between them. The CDR3 runs 15 residues. This chain's CDR3 is CASSPDGRGNTEAFF. The CDR3 region has the DNA TGTGCCAGCAGCCCCGACGGCAGAGGGAACACTGAAGCTTTCTTT. Full variable domain (rest looked up from reference TRBV7-9 and TRBJ1-1): DTGVSQNPRHKITKRGQNVTFRCDPISEHNRLYWYRQTLGQGPEFLTYFQNEAQLEKSRLLSDRFSAERPKGSFSTLEIQRTEQGDSAMYLCASSPDGRGNTEAFFGQGTRLTVV.

The V and J genes are TRBV2 and TRBJ2-3; a possible D gene is TRBD2 (5 bases). In germline, CDR1 is SNHLY, CDR2 FYNNEI. CDR3 length: 16 residues. Trimming removed 5 bases from V and 6 bases from J, with 21 bases in between. The CDR3 sequence: CASSSRGLDSHDTQYF. In DNA, the CDR3 is TGTGCCAGCAGTAGCCGAGGACTCGACTCCCACGATACGCAGTATTTT.

The chain has TRBV4-3 and TRBJ2-1; 7 nucleotides agree with TRBD2. CDR1 is LGHNA, CDR2 YSLEER, per germline. J was trimmed by 10 bases and V by 4 bases; bases with no gene match: 7. This CDR3 is built from 13 residues. CDR3 region: CASSLAGDREQFF. DNA of the CDR3: TGCGCCAGCAGCCTTGCGGGAGATCGGGAGCAGTTCTTC.

The chain couples TRBV19 to TRBJ1-1; D unclear. The germline V and J ends were trimmed by 3 bases and 1 base, with 9 bases remaining between them. Germline CDR1 reads LNHDA; CDR2 reads SQIVND (reference sequence). The CDR3 totals 14 residues. The CDR3 protein is CASSIRQSNTEAFF. CDR3 sequence (DNA): TGTGCCAGTAGTATCAGACAATCGAACACTGAAGCTTTCTTT.

This chain's CDR3 is CASSDERYGFTDTQYF. The CDR3 DNA reads as TGCGCCAGCAGTGACGAGCGCTATGGCTTCACAGATACGCAGTATTTT. The chain is built from TRBV10-1 and TRBJ2-3; no reliable D call. Per the germline V gene, CDR1 is WNHNN and CDR2 is SYGVQD (reference sequence). V was cut by 3 bases and J by 2 bases, with 15 bases left in between. This CDR3 is 16 amino acids long.

The chain is built from TRBV27 and TRBJ1-4; TRBD1 agrees at 7 bases. The CDR3 length is 14 residues. V lost 5 bases to trimming and J lost 8 bases; unmatched junction nucleotides: 8. The germline V gene has CDR1 MNHEY and CDR2 SMNVEV (reference sequence). CDR3 bases: TGTGCCAGCAGTGATACAGGGGTCGGCGAAAAACTGTTTTTT. Translated, it gives CASSDTGVGEKLFF. Full variable domain (rest looked up from reference TRBV27 and TRBJ1-4): EAQVTQNPRYLITVTGKKLTVTCSQNMNHEYMSWYRQDPGLGLRQIYYSMNVEVTDKGDVPEGYKVSRKEKRNFPLILESPSPNQTSLYFCASSDTGVGEKLFFGSGTQLSVL.

The chain uses TRBV15 and TRBJ2-5, with D tentatively TRBD1 (5 bases). Per germline, CDR1 LNHNV and CDR2 YYDKDF (reference sequence). V was pared by 0 bases and J by 5 bases, with 13 bases between. This CDR3 is built from 15 residues. The CDR3 loop reads CATSRDRAAEETQYF. The CDR3 DNA is TGTGCCACCAGCAGAGACAGGGCGGCCGAGGAGACCCAGTACTTC.

The rearrangement joins TRBV11-3 to TRBJ2-1, with 10 positions matching TRBD1. From germline, CDR1 is SGHNT and CDR2 YENEEA. Trimming took 2 bases from V and 4 from J; bases not matched to a gene: 5. This CDR3 contains 16 residues. The CDR3 DNA reads TGTGCCAGCAGCTTAAGGGGACAGGGGAGATACAATGAGCAGTTCTTC. It yields the protein CASSLRGQGRYNEQFF.

This chain connects TRBV4-1 to TRBJ2-7, with D perhaps TRBD1 or TRBD2 (5 bases each). V lost 1 base, J lost 1 base, and 11 bases lay in between. From germline, CDR1 is MGHRA and CDR2 YSYEKL. The CDR3 extends over 15 amino acids. CDR3 sequence reads: CASSQAGSGSYEQYF. Written as DNA, the CDR3 is TGCGCCAGCAGCCAAGCAGGGAGCGGATCCTACGAGCAGTACTTC.

This rearrangement joins TRBV30 to TRBJ1-3; D unclear. V dropped 4 bases and J dropped 9 bases, with 16 bases sitting between them. CDR3 length: 13 residues. Germline values: CDR1 GTSNPN, CDR2 SVGIG (reference sequence). CDR3: CAWTQGSLGTIYF. DNA of the CDR3: TGTGCCTGGACCCAAGGTTCCCTCGGCACCATATATTTT.

This chain links TRBV5-6 with TRBJ1-3; D may be TRBD1 (6 bases). With 5 bases removed from V and 3 bases from J, the gap between germline ends came to 12 bases. The CDR3 runs to 14 residues. CDR1 SGHDT and CDR2 YYEEEE come from the germline V gene. This chain's CDR3 is CASSTGYDGNTIYF. As DNA, the CDR3 is TGTGCCAGCAGTACAGGGTATGATGGAAACACCATATATTTT.

J is TRBJ1-5 and V is TRBV19; D possibly corresponds to TRBD1 (5 bases). The length of the CDR3 is 14 residues. In germline, CDR1 is LNHDA, CDR2 SQIVND (reference sequence). Trimming cost V 7 bases and J 4 bases, with 14 bases left between them. CDR3 protein: CASKVRDLNQPQHF. DNA of the CDR3: TGTGCCAGTAAGGTCCGGGACCTTAATCAGCCCCAGCATTTT.